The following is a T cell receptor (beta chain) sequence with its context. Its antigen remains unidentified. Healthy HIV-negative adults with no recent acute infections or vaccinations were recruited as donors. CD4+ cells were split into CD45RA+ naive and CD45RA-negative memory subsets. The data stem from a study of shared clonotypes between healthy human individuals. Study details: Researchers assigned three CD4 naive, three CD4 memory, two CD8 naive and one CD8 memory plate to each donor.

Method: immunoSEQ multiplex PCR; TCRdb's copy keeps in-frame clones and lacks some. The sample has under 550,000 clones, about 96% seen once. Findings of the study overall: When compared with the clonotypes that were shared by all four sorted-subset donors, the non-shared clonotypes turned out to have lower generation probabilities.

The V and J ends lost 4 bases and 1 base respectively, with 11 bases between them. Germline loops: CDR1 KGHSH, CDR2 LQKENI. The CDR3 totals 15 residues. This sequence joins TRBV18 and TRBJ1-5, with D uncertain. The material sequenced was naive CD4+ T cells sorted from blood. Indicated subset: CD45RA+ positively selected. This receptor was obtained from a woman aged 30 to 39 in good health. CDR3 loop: CASSLDVNSNQPQHF. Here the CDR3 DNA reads TGTGCCAGCTCACTGGATGTTAACAGCAATCAGCCCCAGCATTTT.